The next 17 T cell receptor beta chains were all read from a single sample in a study of beta chain features in type 1 diabetes. Their antigens remain unidentified. The study reverse transcribed the entire isolated RNA, so it sequenced expressed TCRB transcripts. The protocol was immunoSEQ multiplex PCR, while the TCRdb copy is restricted to in-frame clones and leaves out a portion. The repertoire holds tens of thousands of clones, with around 63% as singletons. Study-wide findings and caveats: Across all four CD4+ subsets, people with type 1 diabetes showed modestly shorter TCRB CDR3s.

Material for sequencing was Tregs from blood. The receptors derive from a man aged 25-45 years with type 1 diabetes. Some clones in this sample may be carry-over from other donors' samples.

This rearrangement joins TRBV6-6 to TRBJ2-3; 7 bases are shared with TRBD1. Germline V gives CDR1 MNHNY, CDR2 SVGAGI (reference sequence). The ends lost 11 bases at V and 0 bases at J; junction bases unmatched: 8. There are 14 residues in the CDR3. The CDR3 reads CAYGVGGSTDTQYF. CDR3 coding DNA: TGTGCCTACGGGGTAGGGGGCAGCACAGATACGCAGTATTTT.

V is TRBV7-9 and J is TRBJ1-2, with 11 bases that match TRBD1. Germline V gene sequence: CDR1 SEHNR, CDR2 FQNEAQ (reference sequence). The CDR3 contains 19 residues. After removal of 2 bases from V and 2 bases from J, the junction contained 13 bases not matched to a gene. The CDR3 DNA follows: TGTGCCAGCAGCTTATCTCGTCCGGGGACAGGGGGTAAAAACTATGGCTACACCTTC. Protein: CASSLSRPGTGGKNYGYTF.

The V gene is TRBV5-5, the J gene TRBJ2-3, with D maybe TRBD2 (5 bases). The germline CDR1 and CDR2 sequences are SGHKS and YYEKEE (reference sequence). The CDR3 has 15 residues. Trimming pared 4 bases from V and 4 bases from J, leaving 16 bases between. The CDR3 here is CASSPGGVRSDTQYF. The CDR3 coding sequence is TGTGCCAGCAGCCCTGGAGGCGTAAGGTCAGATACGCAGTATTTT.

This chain joins TRBV7-5 and TRBJ2-4; whether TRBD1, the table's D call, matches the DNA was not checked. TRBV7-5 represents a pseudogene. This CDR3 spans 17 amino acids. The CDR3 coding sequence is TGTGCCAGAAGCCCAGGGTCGGTCGACAGTTTAAAAAACATTCAGTACTTC. Protein sequence: CARSPGSVDSLKNIQYF.

This rearrangement joins TRBV9 to TRBJ1-5, with D unclear. The V and J ends lost 4 bases and 0 bases respectively, with 11 bases between them. The CDR3 sequence is 15 residues long. Germline V CDR1 and CDR2: SGDLS, YYNGEE. This chain's CDR3 is CASSPTAYSNQPQHF. The CDR3 region has the DNA TGTGCCAGCAGCCCGACTGCGTATAGCAATCAGCCCCAGCATTTT.

The chain is built from TRBV18 and TRBJ2-7, with 11 bases that match TRBD1. The ends lost 6 bases at V and 7 bases at J; junction bases unmatched: 11. Germline CDR1 is KGHSH and CDR2 is LQKENI. The CDR3 has 15 amino acids. The DNA of the CDR3 is TGTGCCAGCTCCCTGGGGACAGGGGGTCTGGGGGAGCAGTACTTC. Amino acid sequence: CASSLGTGGLGEQYF.

The chain carries TRBV6-6 and TRBJ1-6; D not resolved. The CDR3 is made up of 14 amino acids. Germline CDR1 MNHNY, CDR2 SVGAGI (reference sequence). V dropped 5 bases and J dropped 9 bases, with 14 bases sitting between them. CDR3 region: CASSRTPSSSPLHF. The CDR3 DNA is TGTGCCAGCAGTCGAACCCCGTCCAGTTCACCCCTCCACTTT.

This clone was counted only a few times. The V and J genes are TRBV10-2 and TRBJ2-7; 7 nucleotides align to TRBD1. The CDR3 length is 15 residues. V lost 6 bases and J lost 2; bases outside the gene matches: 10. Germline CDR1 reads WSHSY; CDR2 reads SAAADI. This chain's CDR3 is CASRFPGQEPYEQYF. The CDR3 DNA sequence: TGCGCCAGCAGATTTCCCGGACAGGAGCCCTACGAGCAGTACTTC.

The V and J genes are TRBV29-1 and TRBJ1-1; 7 bases fit TRBD1. Germline CDR1 reads SQVTM; CDR2 reads ANQGSEA. This CDR3 is 13 amino acids long. V dropped 4 bases and J dropped 7; count of bases not matched to a gene: 9. CDR3 sequence reads: CSVGTGAWGEAFF. Written as DNA, the CDR3 is TGCAGCGTTGGAACAGGGGCTTGGGGTGAAGCTTTCTTT.

V gene TRBV29-1 combines with J gene TRBJ2-7; perhaps TRBD2 as D (5 bases). The CDR3 loop spans 14 amino acids. The germline CDR1 and CDR2 sequences are SQVTM and ANQGSEA. Trimming removed 4 bases from V and 3 bases from J, with 16 bases in between. For the CDR3, the DNA is TGCAGCGTTGGTAGTAGCGTTTTGCTCTACGAGCAGTACTTC. It encodes CSVGSSVLLYEQYF.

V is TRBV9 and J is TRBJ2-5; 7 bases are shared with TRBD1. The J call is in doubt because the DNA end fits TRBJ2-7 better. The CDR3 spans 14 residues. CDR1 and CDR2 from the germline V gene are SGDLS and YYNGEE. As DNA, the CDR3 is TGTGCCAGCAGCGCGACAGGGCCCCCCTACGAGCAGTACTTC. Protein: CASSATGPPYEQYF.

In this sample, this clone turned up a few times. This chain joins TRBV7-2 and TRBJ1-5; 7 bases line up with TRBD1. This CDR3 has 15 residues. With 1 base clipped from V and 4 bases from J, the junction kept 4 bases outside the gene matches. The V gene's germline CDR1 is SGHTA and CDR2 FQGNSA. Written as DNA, the CDR3 is TGTGCCAGCAGCTTAGGCGGGACAGAAAATCAGCCCCAGCATTTT. Translating gives CASSLGGTENQPQHF.

This clone was observed a few times. V gene TRBV2 combines with J gene TRBJ2-7, with 10 bases matching TRBD1. Germline CDR1 SNHLY, CDR2 FYNNEI. The CDR3 is 13 amino acids. Germline trimming cut 5 bases from V and 6 bases from J; bases unmatched to any gene: 4. The CDR3 spells CASSFRDRGEQYF. As DNA, the CDR3 is TGTGCCAGCAGTTTCCGGGACAGGGGCGAGCAGTACTTC.

This clone was counted between two and nine times. This chain joins TRBV6-6 and TRBJ2-7; D perhaps matches TRBD1 (5 bases). V was trimmed by 6 bases and J by 2 bases, leaving 8 bases between them. The CDR3 contains 12 residues. Germline V gene sequence: CDR1 MNHNY, CDR2 SVGAGI (reference sequence). CDR3 sequence: CASSAQAYEQYF. CDR3 sequence (DNA): TGTGCCAGCAGCGCACAGGCCTACGAGCAGTACTTC.

The chain recombines TRBV25-1 with TRBJ1-1; D perhaps matches TRBD1 (5 bases). V lost 1 base, J lost 11 bases, and 14 bases lay in between. The CDR3 spans 13 residues. The germline CDR1 and CDR2 sequences are MGHDK and SYGVNS. The CDR3 region is CASSESGTGGAFF. The DNA for the CDR3 is TGTGCCAGCAGTGAATCGGGTACCGGGGGTGCTTTCTTT.

As regards this clone: One end of the junction is discordant with germline, which a read error may explain. The chain combines TRBV5-6 with TRBJ1-5, with TRBD1 identical over 9 bases. CDR1 is SGHDT and CDR2 is YYEEEE in the germline V gene. The CDR3 covers 15 residues. The DNA of the CDR3 is TGTGCCAGCAGTTTGGGGACAGGGCTTAGTCGTCCCCAGCATTTT. Translating it yields CASSLGTGLSRPQHF.

This chain connects TRBV6-6 to TRBJ1-2, with 8 bases fitting TRBD1. V shed 2 bases, J shed 4 bases, and the junction held 6 bases outside the gene matches. CDR3 length: 15 residues. From germline, CDR1 is MNHNY and CDR2 SVGAGI (reference sequence). The CDR3 DNA reads as TGTGCCAGCAGTTACGAGACAGGGGAATTCTATGGCTACACCTTC. It codes for CASSYETGEFYGYTF.